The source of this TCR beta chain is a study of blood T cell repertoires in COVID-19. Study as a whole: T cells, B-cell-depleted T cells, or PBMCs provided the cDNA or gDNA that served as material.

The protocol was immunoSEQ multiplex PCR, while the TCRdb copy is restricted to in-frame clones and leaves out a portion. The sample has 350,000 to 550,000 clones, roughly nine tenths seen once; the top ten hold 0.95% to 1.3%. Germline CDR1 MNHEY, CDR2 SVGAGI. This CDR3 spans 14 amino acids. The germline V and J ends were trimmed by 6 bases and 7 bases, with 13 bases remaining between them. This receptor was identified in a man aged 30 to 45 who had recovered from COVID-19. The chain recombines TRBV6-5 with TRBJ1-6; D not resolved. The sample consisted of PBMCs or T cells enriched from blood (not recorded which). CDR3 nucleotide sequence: TGTGCCAGCAGGGAGGAGGCGTGGAATTCACCCCTCCACTTT. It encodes CASREEAWNSPLHF.